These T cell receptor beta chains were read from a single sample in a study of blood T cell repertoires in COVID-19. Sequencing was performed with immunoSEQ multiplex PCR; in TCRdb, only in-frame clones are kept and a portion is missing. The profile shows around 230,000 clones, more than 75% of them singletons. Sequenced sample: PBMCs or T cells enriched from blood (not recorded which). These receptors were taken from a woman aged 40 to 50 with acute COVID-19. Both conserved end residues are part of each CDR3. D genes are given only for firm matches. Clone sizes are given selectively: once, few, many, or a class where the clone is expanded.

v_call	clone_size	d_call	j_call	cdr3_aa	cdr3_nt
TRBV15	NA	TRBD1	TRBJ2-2	CATSRAPPGGSGELFF	TGTGCCACCAGCAGAGCGCCCCCAGGGGGCAGCGGGGAGCTGTTTTTT
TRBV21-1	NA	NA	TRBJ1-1	CASSLLNTEAFF	TGTGCCAGCAGCCTCTTAAACACTGAAGCTTTCTTT
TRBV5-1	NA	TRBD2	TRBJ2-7	CASSSSGRAVEQYF	TGCGCCAGCAGCAGCAGCGGGAGGGCCGTCGAGCAGTACTTC
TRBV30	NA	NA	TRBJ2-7	CAWTGSESYEQYF	TGTGCCTGGACCGGGAGTGAGTCCTACGAGCAGTACTTC
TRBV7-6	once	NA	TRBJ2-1	CASSLPLGGVGINEQFF	TGTGCCAGCAGCCTCCCCCTGGGCGGGGTAGGGATCAATGAGCAGTTCTTC
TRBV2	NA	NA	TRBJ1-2	CASPSNYGYTF	TGTGCCAGCCCTTCTAACTATGGCTACACCTTC
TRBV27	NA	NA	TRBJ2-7	CASRFHRSPRYYEQYF	TGTGCCAGCAGATTTCACAGGAGCCCCAGATACTACGAGCAGTACTTC
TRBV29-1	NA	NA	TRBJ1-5	CSPNGGNSNQPQHF	TGCAGCCCTAACGGGGGTAATAGCAATCAGCCCCAGCATTTT
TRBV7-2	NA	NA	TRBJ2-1	CASSQTGLYNEQFF	TGTGCCAGCAGCCAGACAGGTCTCTACAATGAGCAGTTCTTC
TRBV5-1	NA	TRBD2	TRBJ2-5	CASSLGDLAGGKETQYF	TGCGCCAGCAGCTTGGGGGACCTAGCGGGAGGGAAAGAGACCCAGTACTTC
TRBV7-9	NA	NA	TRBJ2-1	CASSPNGIYEQFF	TGTGCCAGCAGCCCCAACGGTATCTATGAGCAGTTCTTC
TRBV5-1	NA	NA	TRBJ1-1	CASSLAGVDTEAFF	TGCGCCAGCAGCTTAGCAGGGGTTGACACTGAAGCTTTCTTT
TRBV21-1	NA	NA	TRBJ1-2	CASSKASGGYTF	TGTGCCAGCAGCAAAGCCAGCGGGGGCTACACCTTC
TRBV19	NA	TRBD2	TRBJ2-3	CASSIPGGSADTQYF	TGTGCCAGTAGTATCCCGGGCGGGAGTGCGGATACGCAGTATTTT
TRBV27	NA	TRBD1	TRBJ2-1	CASSLEAGGNNEQFF	TGTGCCAGCAGCCTCGAGGCAGGGGGTAACAATGAGCAGTTCTTC
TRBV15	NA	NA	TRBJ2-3	CATSRARGGTDTQYF	TGTGCCACCAGCAGAGCGCGGGGAGGCACAGATACGCAGTATTTT
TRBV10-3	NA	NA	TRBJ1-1	CAIRRQGGGSTDTEAFF	TGTGCCATCAGGAGGCAGGGTGGTGGATCTACGGACACTGAAGCTTTCTTT
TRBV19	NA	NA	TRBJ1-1	CASSMGQMNTEAFF	TGTGCCAGTAGTATGGGCCAGATGAACACTGAAGCTTTCTTT